The 20 T cell receptor beta chains below all came from one sample that was sequenced in a study of blood T cell repertoires in COVID-19. Sequencing used immunoSEQ multiplex PCR; TCRdb keeps in-frame clones, though not all of them. The sample lists about 130,000 clones, 70% to 90% seen once, with around 20% in the top ten. The sample consisted of peripheral blood. These receptors all stem from a woman in her forties or fifties who had recovered from COVID-19.

This chain joins TRBV11-2 and TRBJ2-7; TRBD1 might be the D (5 bases). The CDR3 totals 15 residues. Germline V gene lookup returns CDR1 SGHAT and CDR2 FQNNGV. The germline V and J ends were trimmed by 3 bases and 4 bases, with 16 bases remaining between them. The CDR3 region is CASSLWGTAEYEQYF. For the CDR3, the DNA is TGTGCCAGCAGCTTGTGGGGCACTGCCGAGTACGAGCAGTACTTC.

Of note for this clone: The identical CDR3 is also encoded by other nucleotide sequences in the sample. The chain uses TRBV9 and TRBJ1-3; possible D gene TRBD1, 6 bases. CDR1 and CDR2 from the germline V gene are SGDLS and YYNGEE. Trimming shortened V by 0 bases and J by 2 bases, and 9 bases separated the two germline ends. CDR3 length equals 15 residues. CDR3 loop: CASSVGPGAGNTIYF. The CDR3 DNA sequence: TGTGCCAGCAGCGTAGGGCCAGGGGCTGGAAACACCATATATTTT.

The rearrangement joins TRBV6-2 or TRBV6-3 to TRBJ2-2; possibly TRBD1 or TRBD2 for D (6 bases each). The CDR3 covers 14 residues. Germline CDR1 and CDR2: MNHEY and SVGEGT. Trimming shortened V by 6 bases and J by 5 bases, and 13 bases separated the two germline ends. This chain's CDR3 is CASRYREVTGELFF. The CDR3 bases are TGTGCCAGCAGGTACAGGGAGGTAACCGGGGAGCTGTTTTTT.

The CDR3 DNA reads as TGTGCCAGCAGTAGAGAGGCAACTAATGAAAAACTGTTTTTT. Translated, it gives CASSREATNEKLFF. The chain is built from TRBV6-5 and TRBJ1-4; D gene unclear. This CDR3 has 14 amino acids. Germline CDR1 is MNHEY and CDR2 is SVGAGI. The V end was cut by 5 bases, the J end by 0 bases, with 7 bases between.

The chain links TRBV6-5 to TRBJ1-2, with D unclear. Trimming removed 7 bases at V and 8 bases at J, with 20 bases between. Germline V gene sequence: CDR1 MNHEY, CDR2 SVGAGI. There are 14 residues in the CDR3. The CDR3 protein is CASTPQSGFFGYTF. The CDR3 bases are TGTGCCAGCACGCCCCAGTCGGGGTTTTTCGGCTACACCTTC.

The chain links TRBV30 to TRBJ2-7, with D possibly TRBD1 on 5 matching bases. Germline V lookup: CDR1 GTSNPN, CDR2 SVGIG (reference sequence). This CDR3 spans 13 amino acids. In DNA, the CDR3 is TGTGCGCAGAGAAGCAAAGGGGTTTACGAGCAGTACTTC. It translates to CAQRSKGVYEQYF.

This clone was recorded a few times. The rearrangement uses TRBV5-6 and TRBJ2-3; perhaps TRBD2 as D (5 bases). V was trimmed by 3 bases and J by 4 bases, leaving 18 bases between them. The CDR3 length is 16 residues. The germline CDR1 and CDR2 sequences are SGHDT and YYEEEE. The CDR3 nucleotides are TGTGCCAGCAGCTCCCAACCCGGGGTTCAGTCAGATACGCAGTATTTT. As protein: CASSSQPGVQSDTQYF.

V usage is TRBV5-1 and J usage is TRBJ1-3; D is undetermined. In germline, CDR1 is SGHRS, CDR2 YFSETQ. The germline V and J ends were trimmed by 0 bases and 3 bases, with 7 bases remaining between them. This CDR3 comprises 14 residues. CDR3 loop: CASSLAGFGNTIYF. CDR3 sequence (DNA): TGCGCCAGCAGCTTGGCGGGTTTTGGAAACACCATATATTTT. Variable domain in full (rest from reference TRBV5-1 and TRBJ1-3): KAGVTQTPRYLIKTRGQQVTLSCSPISGHRSVSWYQQTPGQGLQFLFEYFSETQRNKGNFPGRFSGRQFSNSRSEMNVSTLELGDSALYLCASSLAGFGNTIYFGEGSWLTVV.

The J gene is TRBJ2-7, the V gene TRBV20-1; a weak D match, TRBD2 (6 bases). CDR1 and CDR2 from the germline V gene are DFQATT and SNEGSKA (reference sequence). This CDR3 has 13 residues. Trimming cost V 3 bases and J 6 bases, with 15 bases left between them. CDR3 nucleotide sequence: TGCAGTGCTAGTAGGCAGGGAGCGGGCGAGCAGTACTTC. Protein product: CSASRQGAGEQYF.

V and J are TRBV27 and TRBJ1-2; 8 positions match TRBD1. With 3 bases clipped from V and 7 bases from J, the junction kept 7 bases outside the gene matches. Germline CDR1 reads MNHEY; CDR2 reads SMNVEV (reference sequence). This CDR3 has 14 amino acids. CDR3 bases: TGTGCCAGCAGTTTCGTGGACAGGGATAGTGGCTACACCTTC. The encoded protein is CASSFVDRDSGYTF.

The chain recombines TRBV30 with TRBJ1-5, with TRBD1 identical over 9 bases. V lost 3 bases, J lost 4 bases, and 7 bases stayed unmatched. Looked up from germline, CDR1 is GTSNPN and CDR2 is SVGIG (reference sequence). The CDR3 extends over 15 amino acids. CDR3 sequence: CAWRTGTGTNQPQHF. Written as DNA, the CDR3 is TGTGCCTGGAGGACCGGGACAGGGACGAATCAGCCCCAGCATTTT.

The V and J genes are TRBV4-2 and TRBJ2-3; 7 bases agree with TRBD2. Germline V gives CDR1 LGHNA, CDR2 YNFKEQ. V lost 3 bases to trimming and J lost 2 bases; unmatched junction nucleotides: 8. This CDR3 contains 16 residues. The chain's CDR3 is CASSQVTRGNTDTQYF. CDR3 DNA sequence: TGTGCCAGCAGCCAGGTAACGCGGGGGAACACAGATACGCAGTATTTT.

The chain is built from TRBV11-3 and TRBJ1-5; D remains ambiguous. Germline V gene sequence: CDR1 SGHNT, CDR2 YENEEA. Trimming removed 1 base at V and 0 bases at J, with 7 bases between. The CDR3 has 15 residues. The DNA for the CDR3 is TGTGCCAGCAGCTTAGGGGCCTATAGCAATCAGCCCCAGCATTTT. It translates to CASSLGAYSNQPQHF.

This rearrangement joins TRBV25-1 to TRBJ2-3, with 8 bases matching TRBD1. The CDR3 extends over 14 amino acids. With V trimmed by 6 bases and J by 6 bases, 8 bases remained unmatched. The germline CDR1 and CDR2 sequences are MGHDK and SYGVNS. The CDR3 loop reads CASRTRQGLDTQYF. In DNA, the CDR3 is TGTGCCAGCAGAACCAGACAGGGGCTTGATACGCAGTATTTT.

The gene calls are TRBV5-8 and TRBJ2-7; 8 bases match TRBD1. The CDR3 sequence is 14 residues long. Germline V gene sequence: CDR1 SGHTS, CDR2 YDEGEE. V dropped 7 bases and J dropped 3; count of bases not matched to a gene: 9. The DNA for the CDR3 is TGTGCCAGCGGGAGGACAGGGCTGTACTACGAGCAGTACTTC. Its protein is CASGRTGLYYEQYF.

The chain links TRBV11-3 to TRBJ2-1; 11 nucleotides line up with TRBD2. This CDR3 has 20 amino acids. Germline assignment: CDR1 SGHNT and CDR2 YENEEA. The V segment lost 6 bases and the J segment 2 bases; nucleotides outside the gene matches: 18. The CDR3 DNA is TGTGCCAGCAGTGCACGCGGCGTGGCTAGCGGGAGGAACACCTACAATGAGCAGTTCTTC. Protein sequence: CASSARGVASGRNTYNEQFF. The full variable domain, completed using reference TRBV11-3 and TRBJ2-1, is EAGVVQSPRYKIIEKKQPVAFWCNPISGHNTLYWYLQNLGQGPELLIRYENEEAVDDSQLPKDRFSAERLKGVDSTLKIQPAELGDSAVYLCASSARGVASGRNTYNEQFFGPGTRLTVL.

This clone was seen only once. This chain links TRBV6-6 with TRBJ1-1, with D perhaps matching TRBD1 (6 bases). V was shortened by 3 bases and J by 1 base, with 9 bases between the two germline ends. The CDR3 is 14 residues long. Germline V lookup: CDR1 MNHNY, CDR2 SVGAGI (reference sequence). CDR3 DNA sequence: TGTGCCAGCAGTTATTCAGGGGCGAACACTGAAGCTTTCTTT. This codes for CASSYSGANTEAFF.

The J gene is TRBJ2-3, the V gene TRBV19; D is perhaps TRBD2 (5 bases). V was cut by 6 bases and J by 1 base, with 8 bases left in between. The V gene's germline CDR1 is LNHDA and CDR2 SQIVND (reference sequence). This CDR3 has 13 residues. DNA of the CDR3: TGTGCCAGTAGGGGAGTTGGCACAGATACGCAGTATTTT. Encoded protein: CASRGVGTDTQYF.

The genes are TRBV2 and TRBJ2-5; D ambiguous. CDR3 length: 12 amino acids. V was clipped by 0 bases and J by 5 bases, with 4 bases between them. Germline-derived CDR1 and CDR2 are SNHLY and FYNNEI. CDR3 nucleotides: TGTGCCAGCAGTGAAGCACGGGAGACCCAGTACTTC. Protein: CASSEARETQYF.

This chain connects TRBV18 to TRBJ1-1; D not resolved. The CDR3 is 14 residues long. Per the germline V gene, CDR1 is KGHSH and CDR2 is LQKENI. The V and J ends lost 3 bases and 1 base respectively, with 9 bases between them. This CDR3 is CASSPYIRNTEAFF. CDR3 sequence (DNA): TGTGCCAGCTCACCTTACATTCGGAACACTGAAGCTTTCTTT.